The sequence of this T cell receptor beta chain was determined in a study of OX40 agonist ivuxolimab in advanced cancers. About the research overall: Three patients had partial responses: one hepatocellular carcinoma, two cutaneous melanoma. Study-level results: The specificity for antigen of the expanded peripheral T cells was not determined.

Sequencing was performed with immunoSEQ multiplex PCR; in TCRdb, only in-frame clones are kept and a portion is missing. The sample lists some 70,000 clones, 80% to 95% seen once, with approximately 1% in the top ten. Only a few counts were recorded for this clone. The antigen remains undetermined. Germline CDR1 is GTSNPN and CDR2 is SVGIG (reference sequence). Trimming removed 0 bases from V and 4 bases from J, with 9 bases in between. The CDR3 spans 13 residues. This receptor was identified in an adult with an advanced solid tumor such as melanoma, head and neck, liver or kidney cancer. Material: CD4+ or CD8+ T cells sorted from blood, obtained in a trial of the OX40 agonist ivuxolimab. The V call is TRBV30, the J call TRBJ1-1, with D maybe TRBD1 (6 bases). CDR3 loop: CAWSVQGLTEAFF. In DNA, the CDR3 is TGTGCCTGGAGTGTACAGGGACTCACTGAAGCTTTCTTT.